This record looks at one TCR beta chain sequence and its context. This sample is drawn from a study of shared clonotypes between healthy human individuals. Germline V gene sequence: CDR1 ENHRY, CDR2 SYGVKD. V was cut by 4 bases and J by 2 bases, with 8 bases left in between. The length of the CDR3 is 13 residues. Naive CD4+ cells were CD45RA-selected; the remaining cells were memory. Replicate sorted-subset PCRs were loaded with 150 to 250 ng DNA, 30,000 or so T cell genomes. The method was immunoSEQ multiplex PCR; TCRdb's version includes in-frame clones alone and lacks a portion of them. The profile covers about a million clones, with about 80% appearing a single time and nearly 1.5% taken by the ten largest.

The chain joins TRBV10-3 to TRBJ2-5; D gene ambiguous. The sample was memory CD4+ T cells sorted from blood. Regarding subset: CD45RA-negative fraction. This clonotype originated in a man aged 18 to 30 in good health. CDR3 amino acids: CAISASPQETQYF. CDR3 DNA: TGTGCCATCAGTGCCAGTCCGCAAGAGACCCAGTACTTC.